The entry below gives a single T cell receptor beta chain sequence along with its context. What it binds is unknown. Version v3.0 of the immunoSEQ assay ran at survey level. TCRdb keeps only in-frame clones here, not all; method: immunoSEQ multiplex PCR. The table records over 35,000 clones, about 80% of them present only once. This sample was taken from a study of long-term antiretroviral therapy in people with HIV. Study outcomes and limitations: Within the repertoire, clones expanded before ART were dominant at all time points. With ART, diversity went up but was still lower than in transplant donor controls.

HIV-positive participants were all treated in the United States. Samples held about 0.9-10 million cryopreserved PBMC, and DNA extraction followed. Germline V gene sequence: CDR1 SGHDT, CDR2 YYEEEE. Trimming cost V 3 bases and J 9 bases; bases outside gene matches: 12. The CDR3 runs 17 residues. The chain recombines TRBV5-6 with TRBJ2-1, with 13 positions matching TRBD2. This clonotype was sampled from a man aged 25-40 years with HIV. The material was unsorted PBMCs, obtained 3.4 years after starting antiretroviral therapy. The CDR3: CASSWDPLAGGPFEQFF. The CDR3 bases are TGTGCCAGCAGCTGGGACCCACTAGCGGGAGGGCCTTTTGAGCAGTTCTTC.